This T cell receptor (beta chain) stems from a study of T-cell memory formation after mild COVID-19. Study-wide results and limits: Detection of some responders pre-infection suggested pre-existing cross-reactive memory T cells participated.

Turning to this clonotype: Its antigen remains unknown.

Using constant-segment primers, 5'RACE produced TCR alpha and TCR beta cDNA libraries carrying sample barcodes and UMIs. MiXCR, applied by TCRdb to the 5' RACE reads, yields one record per CDR3 protein. The sample records about 410,000 distinct CDR3 sequences, about 25% being singletons. The source is an adult woman who had mild COVID-19 (a few samples of this study predate the infection). Cell type and time point are not known. Material for sequencing was PBMCs or a T cell subset sorted from them (not recorded which).

The DNA for the CDR3 is TGTGCCAGCAATCAAGAGGGGGGAGTTTCACCCCTCCACTTT. Its translation is CASNQEGGVSPLHF. The J gene is TRBJ1-6, the V gene TRBV2; D is perhaps TRBD1 (6 bases). The CDR3 consists of 14 residues. V lost 7 bases and J lost 9, with 16 bases in between. The germline gives CDR1 SNHLY, CDR2 FYNNEI.